This is a list of T cell receptor beta chains from one sample in a study of early T cells in non-severe SARS-CoV-2 infection. TCRdb used MiXCR to reprocess the 5' RACE reads, holding one entry per CDR3 protein. The table shows about 76,000 distinct CDR3 sequences, with around 11% occurring only once. Sequenced input: whole blood. The receptors shown here come from an adult who was a healthcare worker with PCR-confirmed SARS-CoV-2 infection or an uninfected control (not recorded which). The CDR3 runs from the conserved cysteine through the conserved F or W. D genes are given only for firm matches. Only some rows state a clone size, as once, few, many or a class for expanded clones.

abundance,j_gene,v_gene,d_gene,CDR3nt,CDR3aa
.,TRBJ2-4,TRBV20-1,TRBD1,TGCAGTGCTACAACGGGACAGTTAGTCAAAAACATTCAGTACTTC,CSATTGQLVKNIQYF
few,TRBJ2-1,TRBV20-1,.,TGCAGTGCCACTCTTCCTTACAATGAGCAGTTCTTC,CSATLPYNEQFF
few,TRBJ2-3,TRBV11-3,TRBD1,TGTGCCAGCAGCTACCGACAGGGGTTAGATACGCAGTATTTT,CASSYRQGLDTQYF
.,TRBJ2-5,TRBV7-9,TRBD2,TGTGCCAGCAGCTTCCGTACTAGCGGGGGTGTGGAGACCCAGTACTTC,CASSFRTSGGVETQYF
few,TRBJ2-3,TRBV3-1,TRBD2,TGTGCCAGCAGCCACCGGCGGGGGGATGACGCAGATACGCAGTATTTT,CASSHRRGDDADTQYF
few,TRBJ2-7,TRBV6-2/TRBV6-3,.,TGTGCCAGCACCCGGGACTCGGCCTACGAGCAGTACTTC,CASTRDSAYEQYF
once,TRBJ2-2,TRBV5-4,TRBD1,TGTGCCAGCAGCGAAGGACAGGTTAGGAGCAGGGAGCTGTTTTTT,CASSEGQVRSRELFF
many,TRBJ2-5,TRBV20-1,.,TGCAGTGCTCCGCGGGACGGCCAAGAGACCCAGTACTTC,CSAPRDGQETQYF
.,TRBJ2-7,TRBV7-2,TRBD1,TGTGCCAGCAGCTCCGGCCCCGGACAGGTCTACGAGCAGTACTTC,CASSSGPGQVYEQYF
few,TRBJ1-2,TRBV11-1,.,TGTGCCAGCAGCGCAGGGGTGTTTGGCTACACCTTC,CASSAGVFGYTF
many,TRBJ1-4,TRBV11-2,.,TGTGCCAGCAGATACAACGTCGGGGCCGGGGAAAAACTGTTTTTT,CASRYNVGAGEKLFF
.,TRBJ1-1,TRBV9,.,TGTGCCAGCAGCGCCGACACAAGGGGCACTGAAGCTTTCTTT,CASSADTRGTEAFF
few,TRBJ2-1,TRBV6-2/TRBV6-3,TRBD2,TGTGCCAGCGGGAGACTAGCGGGGGGACCCAGCTCCTACAATGAGCAGTTCTTC,CASGRLAGGPSSYNEQFF
.,TRBJ2-5,TRBV4-3,.,TGCGCCAGCAGCCAAGATCCCCGGGAAGAGGAGACCCAGTACTTC,CASSQDPREEETQYF
.,TRBJ2-5,TRBV3-1,.,TGTGCCAGCAGCCAAGTGGCAGAGACCCAGTACTTC,CASSQVAETQYF
few,TRBJ2-5,TRBV12-3/TRBV12-4,.,TGTGCCAGCAGTTTAGCTTACCGGGATCAAGAGACCCAGTACTTC,CASSLAYRDQETQYF
.,TRBJ2-5,TRBV9,.,TGTGCCAGCAGCGTAGCTGGGGGGCAAGAGACCCAGTACTTC,CASSVAGGQETQYF
many,TRBJ2-2,TRBV29-1,.,TGCAGCGTTGAAGGGATCGGGGAGCTGTTTTTT,CSVEGIGELFF
few,TRBJ2-1,TRBV6-5,.,TGTGCCAGCAGTTACAACAGCCTGAGCTACAATGAGCAGTTCTTC,CASSYNSLSYNEQFF
few,TRBJ2-1,TRBV5-1,.,TGCGCCAGCAGCTTCCGGGACTCTAGCTACAATGAGCAGTTCTTC,CASSFRDSSYNEQFF
few,TRBJ1-6,TRBV7-3,.,TGTGCCAGCAGCCTCAGGGTGACCGATTCACCCCTCCACTTT,CASSLRVTDSPLHF
.,TRBJ2-7,TRBV4-1,.,TGCGCCAGCAGCCAAGATTGGGGGACCCAGTCCTACGAGCAGTACTTC,CASSQDWGTQSYEQYF
few,TRBJ2-1,TRBV7-6,.,TGTGCCAGCAGCCTTTTTCGACACAATGAGCAGTTCTTC,CASSLFRHNEQFF
many,TRBJ1-1,TRBV29-1,.,TGCAGCGTTGATTCCGACACTGAAGCTTTCTTT,CSVDSDTEAFF
many,TRBJ1-1,TRBV27,.,TGTGCCAGCAGCCTTGGCGGGGCCCTGAACACTGAAGCTTTCTTT,CASSLGGALNTEAFF
few,TRBJ1-1,TRBV18,.,TGTGCCAGCTCACCAGGGGAGGGGAACACTGAAGCTTTCTTT,CASSPGEGNTEAFF
few,TRBJ2-3,TRBV7-7,.,TGTGCTAGCAGCCCGGGGGACACCCTCAGGGATACGCAGTATTTT,CASSPGDTLRDTQYF
.,TRBJ2-3,TRBV29-1,.,TGCAGCGTTGACGGGACTAGCACAGATACGCAGTATTTT,CSVDGTSTDTQYF
few,TRBJ2-1,TRBV7-8,TRBD2,TGTGCCAGCAGCCATCGGGGGGCCTACAATGAGCAGTTCTTC,CASSHRGAYNEQFF
.,TRBJ1-1,TRBV6-4,.,TGTGCCAGCAGTGGGCAGTTGAACACTGAAGCTTTCTTT,CASSGQLNTEAFF
.,TRBJ2-1,TRBV24-1,TRBD1,TGTGCCACCAGTGACCCCGGACAGGGGGCGAACAATGAGCAGTTCTTC,CATSDPGQGANNEQFF
few,TRBJ2-1,TRBV24-1,TRBD2,TGTGCCACCAGTGATCCCCGGGGAGGGGCCCATGAGCAGTTCTTC,CATSDPRGGAHEQFF
.,TRBJ2-2,TRBV12-3/TRBV12-4,.,TGTGCCAGCAGTTTAAGACTCGGGGAGCTGTTTTTT,CASSLRLGELFF
.,TRBJ1-1,TRBV5-1,.,TGCGCCAGCAGCTTGGTGCCAGGGGATAATAGAGTGAACACTGAAGCTTTCTTT,CASSLVPGDNRVNTEAFF
few,TRBJ1-6,TRBV9,.,TGTGCCAGCAGCGTAGACGGTAATAATTCACCCCTCCACTTT,CASSVDGNNSPLHF
few,TRBJ2-7,TRBV18,.,TGTGCCAGCTCACCACCGGCGGGCCGGTACGAGCAGTACTTC,CASSPPAGRYEQYF
few,TRBJ2-3,TRBV20-1,TRBD2,TGCAGTGCTAGTGCGGGGGGGTTCACAGATACGCAGTATTTT,CSASAGGFTDTQYF
many,TRBJ1-1,TRBV5-1,.,TGCGCCAGCAGACCTCCCGGGGCCACTGAAGCTTTCTTT,CASRPPGATEAFF